One and the same sample provided the 18 T cell receptor beta chains below, sequenced in a study of type 1 regulatory T cells. These receptors are not linked to any known antigen. TCRdb re-derived calls from the reads in MiXCR, one entry per CDR3 protein. The sample has roughly 71,000 distinct CDR3 sequences; roughly 60% are singletons. The sequenced sample consisted of cultured T cells, either the whole culture or a sorted T cell fraction (not recorded which). Regarding subset: Tr1-enriched cell product generated in vitro against host alloantigens. These receptors all stem from a human donor in good health.

The V call is TRBV6-6, the J call TRBJ2-3; 9 bases fit TRBD2. Germline values: CDR1 MNHNY, CDR2 SVGAGI (reference sequence). The CDR3 runs 14 residues. V shed 8 bases, J shed 4 bases, and the junction held 7 bases outside the gene matches. The CDR3 sequence is CASRSGRFADTQYF. CDR3 nucleotides: TGTGCCAGCCGCAGCGGGAGGTTCGCAGATACGCAGTATTTT.

The rearrangement uses TRBV20-1 and TRBJ1-5; D unclear. Trimming shortened V by 6 bases and J by 7 bases, and 16 bases separated the two germline ends. CDR3 length: 13 amino acids. The germline gives CDR1 DFQATT, CDR2 SNEGSKA (reference sequence). CDR3: CSAPFGPGQPQHF. Here the CDR3 DNA reads TGCAGTGCCCCCTTTGGGCCGGGACAGCCCCAGCATTTT.

The chain combines TRBV29-1 with TRBJ2-1, with a tentative D call TRBD2 (6 bases). The CDR3 consists of 15 residues. Trimming removed 7 bases from V and 0 bases from J, with 16 bases in between. Germline CDR1 and CDR2: SQVTM and ANQGSEA. This chain's CDR3 is CSAIGSTSSYNEQFF. CDR3 nucleotide sequence: TGCAGCGCCATTGGGTCGACTAGCTCCTACAATGAGCAGTTCTTC.

The V and J genes are TRBV20-1 and TRBJ2-5, with TRBD2 matching 7 bases. Trimming took 3 bases from V and 3 from J; bases not matched to a gene: 7. Germline-derived CDR1 and CDR2 are DFQATT and SNEGSKA (reference sequence). This CDR3 has 14 amino acids. CDR3 DNA sequence: TGCAGTGCTAGGGCTTTGGCGGGAGAAGAGACCCAGTACTTC. Amino acids: CSARALAGEETQYF.

The chain is built from TRBV7-2 and TRBJ2-3; the match to TRBD2 covers 14 bases. The CDR3 is 17 residues long. Germline CDR1 SGHTA, CDR2 FQGNSA. V was clipped by 5 bases and J by 1 base; unmatched bases: 5. The CDR3 here is CASSPPGLAGGTDTQYF. DNA for the CDR3: TGTGCCAGCAGCCCTCCGGGACTAGCGGGGGGCACAGATACGCAGTATTTT.

V usage is TRBV6-2 or TRBV6-3 and J usage is TRBJ2-7; 10 bases are a match to TRBD1. Germline loops: CDR1 MNHEY, CDR2 SVGEGT. The CDR3 runs 15 residues. The ends lost 2 bases at V and 7 bases at J; junction bases unmatched: 8. CDR3 coding DNA: TGTGCCAGCAGTTACGGGAGACAGGGGGCGAGGGAGCAGTACTTC. Amino acids: CASSYGRQGAREQYF.

This clonotype was seen a single time. The chain joins TRBV12-3 or TRBV12-4 to TRBJ1-1; D is unresolved. V lost 2 bases, J lost 8 bases, and 9 bases lay in between. This CDR3 is 12 amino acids long. The CDR3 DNA reads as TGTGCCAGCAGTTTACTGGGGATAGAAGCTTTCTTT. Protein sequence: CASSLLGIEAFF.

This clonotype was recorded many times. J is TRBJ1-1 and V is TRBV2; 9 bases agree with TRBD1. CDR1 and CDR2 (germline): SNHLY, FYNNEI. The CDR3 contains 12 residues. V lost 7 bases to trimming and J lost 12 bases; unmatched junction nucleotides: 9. The CDR3 sequence: CASTRDREGTFF. Here the CDR3 DNA reads TGTGCCAGCACCCGGGACAGGGAAGGAACTTTCTTT.

The chain uses TRBV5-4 and TRBJ2-3; D gene ambiguous. Germline V gene data show CDR1 as SGHNT and CDR2 as YYREEE (reference sequence). This CDR3 has 14 residues. Trimming cost V 0 bases and J 2 bases, with 7 bases left between them. CDR3 nucleotides: TGTGCCAGCAGCTTGGGGACCTTCACAGATACGCAGTATTTT. This translates into CASSLGTFTDTQYF.

This clonotype was seen more than once but under ten times. The chain has TRBV29-1 and TRBJ2-5; D gene uncertain. Germline CDR1 and CDR2: SQVTM and ANQGSEA. V shed 0 bases and J shed 1 base, with 18 bases lying between them. CDR3 length equals 17 residues. The CDR3: CSVEDWVSASSQETQYF. In nucleotides, the CDR3 is TGCAGCGTTGAAGATTGGGTCTCGGCGAGCTCCCAAGAGACCCAGTACTTC.

This rearrangement joins TRBV3-1 to TRBJ1-1; 9 bases map to TRBD1. The V gene's germline CDR1 is LGHDT and CDR2 YNNKEL (reference sequence). V was pared by 4 bases and J by 10 bases, with 7 bases of the junction left unmatched. The CDR3 runs to 13 residues. Here the CDR3 reads CASSRQGEGVAFF. CDR3 DNA sequence: TGTGCCAGCAGCCGACAGGGGGAAGGAGTAGCTTTCTTT. Variable domain in full (rest from reference TRBV3-1 and TRBJ1-1): DTAVSQTPKYLVTQMGNDKSIKCEQNLGHDTMYWYKQDSKKFLKIMFSYNNKELIINETVPNRFSPKSPDKAHLNLHINSLELGDSAVYFCASSRQGEGVAFFGQGTRLTVV.

This chain links TRBV6-5 with TRBJ1-1; 9 bases match TRBD1. Germline V gene data show CDR1 as MNHEY and CDR2 as SVGAGI. The CDR3 loop spans 14 amino acids. V trimming: 6 bases; J trimming: 5 bases; junction bases outside the gene matches: 7. CDR3 nucleotide sequence: TGTGCCAGCAGACCGACAGGGGGGATTACTGAAGCTTTCTTT. Its translation: CASRPTGGITEAFF.

This sequence joins TRBV6-5 and TRBJ1-4, with a weak D call TRBD1 (5 bases). CDR3 length: 16 amino acids. Trimming removed 4 bases at V and 3 bases at J, with 15 bases between. Germline CDR1 reads MNHEY; CDR2 reads SVGAGI. CDR3 bases: TGTGCCAGCAGTTCCGCAGGAGGGGAGTCTAATGAAAAACTGTTTTTT. It specifies CASSSAGGESNEKLFF.

This clonotype was seen more than once but under ten times. This chain joins TRBV2 and TRBJ2-1, with TRBD2 identical over 14 bases. Trimming at V came to 5 bases and at J to 8 bases, leaving 5 bases not matched to a gene. Germline V CDR1 and CDR2: SNHLY, FYNNEI. The CDR3 runs to 15 residues. The CDR3 sequence is CASSTTGLAGDEQFF. CDR3 sequence (DNA): TGTGCCAGCAGTACTACGGGACTAGCGGGAGATGAGCAGTTCTTC.

The gene calls are TRBV12-3 or TRBV12-4 and TRBJ2-1, with TRBD2 matching 9 bases. The CDR3 extends over 15 amino acids. V shed 7 bases, J shed 2 bases, and the junction held 6 bases outside the gene matches. The CDR3 sequence is CASKPSSGAYNEQFF. The DNA of the CDR3 is TGTGCCAGCAAACCATCTAGCGGGGCCTACAATGAGCAGTTCTTC.

This chain links TRBV6-1 with TRBJ1-5; the D is unclear. Trimming took 3 bases from V and 3 from J, leaving 6 bases between them. The CDR3 is 13 amino acids. Germline assignment: CDR1 MNHNS and CDR2 SASEGT. CDR3 amino acids: CASSDSYNQPQHF. The CDR3, as DNA: TGTGCCAGCAGTGACAGCTACAATCAGCCCCAGCATTTT.

The V and J genes are TRBV20-1 and TRBJ2-1; TRBD2 might be the D (7 bases). V was trimmed by 6 bases and J by 0 bases, leaving 18 bases between them. The CDR3 extends over 16 amino acids. Germline assignment: CDR1 DFQATT and CDR2 SNEGSKA (reference sequence). DNA of the CDR3: TGCAGTGCAAAAGAAGGTCGGGGGGCCTCCTACAATGAGCAGTTCTTC. It is translated as CSAKEGRGASYNEQFF.

CDR3 sequence reads: CASSLNSASSNEQFF. CDR3 nucleotide sequence: TGCGCCAGCAGCTTAAACTCCGCCTCCAGCAATGAGCAGTTCTTC. The chain links TRBV5-1 to TRBJ2-1; D is uncertain. Germline V CDR1 and CDR2: SGHRS, YFSETQ. Between the trimmed V and J ends, which lost 2 bases and 6 bases, there was a span of 15 bases. The CDR3 is made up of 15 amino acids.